The rows below give T cell receptor beta chains drawn from one sample of a study of blood T cells in healthy people across ages. One entry per CDR3 protein, called by TCRdb with MiXCR from the 5' RACE reads. This table has roughly 800,000 distinct CDR3 sequences, under 40% appearing once. Sequenced input: blood. These receptors were taken from a man younger than 35 in good health. The conserved cysteine and the conserved F or W are not part of the CDR3 here.

cdr3_length j_call v_call cdr3_aa
11 TRBJ2-5 TRBV7-2 ASSWHHQETQY
14 TRBJ1-1 TRBV7-8 ASSFGPRDTATEAF
12 TRBJ1-2 TRBV7-2 ASSLDQGNYGYT
10 TRBJ2-7 TRBV30 AWSVWTDGQY
11 NA TRBV20-1 SAAFALQETQF
12 TRBJ1-6 TRBV7-8 ASSLRDSDSPLH
14 TRBJ2-1 TRBV7-2 ASRASSGGYYNEQF
9 TRBJ2-1 TRBV29-1 SGEVGGEQF
13 TRBJ2-7 TRBV20-1 IFHPRVCSYNEQY
15 TRBJ2-3 TRBV9 ASSVDSVPTRTDTQY
12 TRBJ2-7 TRBV7-2 ASTPRDGVGEQY
12 TRBJ2-5 TRBV7-8 ASSRTTGGETQY
17 TRBJ2-5 TRBV11-2 ASSLGHPGTGTLQETQY
14 TRBJ1-5 TRBV12-3/TRBV12-4 ASSLARETSNQPQH
13 TRBJ1-4 TRBV5-1 ASRGSGRKDQKLF
12 TRBJ1-1 TRBV27 ASSSLSQDTEAF
10 TRBJ2-7 TRBV2 ASIGGDYEQY
13 TRBJ2-5 TRBV24-1 ATSDPRGTQETQY
13 TRBJ2-5 TRBV18 ASSPSGQRQETQY
13 TRBJ2-3 TRBV12-3/TRBV12-4 ASSHDRASTDTQY
11 TRBJ1-2 TRBV3-1 ASRDADNYGYT
11 TRBJ2-1 TRBV20-1 SAYRGTGNEQF
11 TRBJ2-7 TRBV28 ASGRDNLHEQY
12 TRBJ2-1 TRBV12-3/TRBV12-4 ASSPGTSNYEQF
17 TRBJ2-3 TRBV12-3/TRBV12-4 ASSSSGTSGGTSTDTEY
16 TRBJ2-3 TRBV15 ATSRDGLDIEVPDTQY
11 TRBJ1-2 TRBV10-2 ASRDRAENGYT
10 TRBJ2-5 TRBV10-3 AISRQQETQY
11 TRBJ2-1 TRBV4-1 ASSQGLDSEQF
12 TRBJ2-2 TRBV21-1 ASAKRRYTGELF
10 TRBJ2-7 TRBV12-3/TRBV12-4 ASSLTLKGQY
15 TRBJ1-1 TRBV4-3 ASSQSLTNRANTEAF
11 TRBJ1-2 TRBV20-1 SASSRDNYGYT
9 TRBJ2-7 TRBV18 ASSRTGAQY
10 TRBJ1-4 TRBV20-1 SARDQGQKLF
13 TRBJ2-2 TRBV4-3 ASNIDYLNTGELF
14 TRBJ2-2 TRBV28 ASSPTGVAITGELF